This T cell receptor (beta chain) was sequenced during a study of Ad26.COV2.S vaccination and SARS-CoV-2 variants. Whole-study context: Doses of Ad26.COV2.S were injected into muscle once or twice, 56 days apart.

Clones were sequenced by immunoSEQ multiplex PCR, and TCRdb holds only the in-frame ones, with some missing. This sample has 350,000 to 600,000 clones, with nearly 90% found just once. As for this clone: No antigen is known for it.

Germline V gene data show CDR1 as SGHRS and CDR2 as YFSETQ. The V and J ends lost 2 bases and 2 bases, in that order; junction bases with no gene match: 3. This CDR3 is 14 amino acids long. Study-wide results and limits: Vaccinees displayed broader spike-specific TCR repertoires than placebo recipients. Substantial breadth was reported for post-vaccination spike-specific CD8+ and CD4+ T cells.

Regarding treatment: around 19 received Ad26.COV2.S at low or high dose, single or two shots; 5 received placebo; per-sample allocation not given. Sample collection was performed on day 63 after the first vaccine or placebo injection. This receptor was identified in a person aged 18-60 years who received the Ad26.COV2.S COVID-19 vaccine or a placebo. This rearrangement joins TRBV5-1 to TRBJ2-7; 8 bases line up with TRBD1. The source material was peripheral blood, sampled in a trial of Ad26.COV2.S vaccine versus placebo. The CDR3 region has the DNA TGCGCCAGCAGCTTAGGGGACAGGACCTACGAGCAGTACTTC. Residues: CASSLGDRTYEQYF.